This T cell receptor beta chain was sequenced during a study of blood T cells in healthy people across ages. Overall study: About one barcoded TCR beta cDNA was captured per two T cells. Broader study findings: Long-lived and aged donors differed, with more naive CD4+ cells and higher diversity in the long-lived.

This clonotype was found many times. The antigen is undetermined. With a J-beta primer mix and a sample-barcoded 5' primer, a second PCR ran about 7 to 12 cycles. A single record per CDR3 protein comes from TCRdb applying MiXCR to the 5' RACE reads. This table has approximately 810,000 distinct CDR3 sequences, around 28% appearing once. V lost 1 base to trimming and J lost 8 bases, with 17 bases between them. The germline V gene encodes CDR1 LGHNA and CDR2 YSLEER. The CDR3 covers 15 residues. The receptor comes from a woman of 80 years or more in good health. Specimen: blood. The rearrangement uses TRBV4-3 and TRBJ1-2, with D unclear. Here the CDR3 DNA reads TGCGCCAGCAGCCAAGCCGGGCTATCATCCGGCGGCTACACCTTC. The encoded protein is CASSQAGLSSGGYTF.